The 22 T cell receptor beta chains below come from one sample, sequenced in a study of regulatory T cells in long-lasting Graves disease. TCR beta libraries were built with iRepertoire HTBI primers and Arm-PCR of CDR3 regions. TCRdb processed the multiplex PCR reads anew with MiXCR; each CDR3 protein has one entry. Of over 400,000 distinct CDR3 sequences in the sample, roughly 15% were seen once. Time point reported: newly diagnosed GD, antithyroid drugs for less than 3 months. PBMCs provided the RNA from which the TCR library was made. The sample was also reused in another study, on T cells in Graves' hyperthyroidism and ophthalmopathy.

Sequenced here: peripheral blood mononuclear cells (PBMCs), sampled at new diagnosis, from a patient treated with antithyroid drugs. Receptors originate from a woman aged 50 to 60 with Graves disease.

This chain joins TRBV3-1 and TRBJ1-2; TRBD1 might be the D (6 bases). Germline lookup yields CDR1 LGHDT and CDR2 YNNKEL (reference sequence). The germline V and J ends were trimmed by 0 bases and 8 bases, with 16 bases remaining between them. The CDR3 length is 15 residues. CDR3 amino acids: CASSQDEPGHGGYTF. The CDR3 nucleotides are TGTGCCAGCAGCCAAGATGAACCGGGACATGGAGGCTACACCTTC.

The V call is TRBV11-2, the J call TRBJ1-4; TRBD1 is a possible D gene (5 bases). The CDR3 runs to 15 residues. The germline gives CDR1 SGHAT, CDR2 FQNNGV. V lost 2 bases to trimming and J lost 4 bases, with 11 bases between them. The CDR3 is CASSLSGGSNEKLFF. CDR3 bases: TGTGCCAGCAGCTTATCTGGGGGTAGTAATGAAAAACTGTTTTTT.

This clonotype was recorded a few times. The chain has TRBV3-1 and TRBJ2-1; D possibly corresponds to TRBD2 (5 bases). This CDR3 is built from 17 residues. The ends were cut back, 1 base at V and 0 bases at J, with 13 bases in the middle. Germline CDR1 and CDR2: LGHDT and YNNKEL (reference sequence). CDR3 protein: CASSQAGAALSYNEQFF. The CDR3 DNA reads as TGTGCCAGCAGCCAAGCCGGAGCGGCACTCTCCTACAATGAGCAGTTCTTC.

This clonotype was seen repeatedly, ten times or more. The rearrangement links TRBV14 to TRBJ2-1, with TRBD1 as a possible D gene (6 bases). V lost 3 bases and J 9 bases, leaving 12 bases between the germline ends. From germline, CDR1 is SGHDN and CDR2 FVKESK. CDR3 length: 13 residues. Here the CDR3 reads CASSQGLDSEQFF. CDR3 bases: TGTGCCAGCAGCCAGGGGTTGGACAGTGAGCAGTTCTTC.

There are many counts of this clonotype. This rearrangement joins TRBV7-9 to TRBJ2-1, with a tentative D call TRBD1 (6 bases). This CDR3 region has 15 residues. The germline CDR1 and CDR2 sequences are SEHNR and FQNEAQ (reference sequence). The V end lost 4 bases, the J end lost 4 bases, and 14 bases lay between the germline ends. The CDR3 protein is CASSSDPGQYNEQFF. The CDR3 bases are TGTGCCAGCAGCTCGGACCCCGGACAGTACAATGAGCAGTTCTTC. The whole variable domain, filled in from reference TRBV7-9 and TRBJ2-1, reads DTGVSQNPRHKITKRGQNVTFRCDPISEHNRLYWYRQTLGQGPEFLTYFQNEAQLEKSRLLSDRFSAERPKGSFSTLEIQRTEQGDSAMYLCASSSDPGQYNEQFFGPGTRLTVL.

V and J are TRBV6-1 and TRBJ1-1; D gene ambiguous. V was cut by 10 bases and J by 4 bases, with 16 bases left in between. CDR1 and CDR2 from the germline V gene are MNHNS and SASEGT. The CDR3 consists of 13 residues. The CDR3 DNA is TGTGCCACCCTCTCGGGGATGAGCACTGAAGCTTTCTTT. Its translation: CATLSGMSTEAFF.

This clonotype has a count of ten or more. The chain couples TRBV7-8 to TRBJ2-1; D might be TRBD2 (6 bases). In germline, CDR1 is SGHVS, CDR2 FQNEAQ. Trimming stripped 2 bases from V and 13 bases from J, with 18 bases between. CDR3 length equals 14 residues. The CDR3 DNA sequence: TGTGCCAGCAGCTTATATGTGCAGGGAGGCAGTCAGTTCTTC. Translated, it gives CASSLYVQGGSQFF.

There are a few counts of this clonotype. The rearrangement uses TRBV9 and TRBJ2-1; unclear D gene. V was trimmed by 0 bases and J by 0 bases, leaving 7 bases between them. The CDR3 is 15 residues long. In germline, CDR1 is SGDLS, CDR2 YYNGEE. In DNA, the CDR3 is TGTGCCAGCAGCGTAGAGATTTCCTCCTACAATGAGCAGTTCTTC. Protein product: CASSVEISSYNEQFF.

Only a few counts were recorded for this clonotype. V gene TRBV10-1 combines with J gene TRBJ2-3; no clear D gene. V was cut by 4 bases and J by 2 bases, with 7 bases left in between. Germline assignment: CDR1 WNHNN and CDR2 SYGVQD (reference sequence). The CDR3 has 13 amino acids. The CDR3: CASSARPTDTQYF. The CDR3, as DNA: TGCGCCAGCAGTGCGCGTCCCACAGATACGCAGTATTTT.

The J gene is TRBJ1-5, the V gene TRBV19, with D possibly being TRBD1 (6 bases). The CDR3 extends over 16 amino acids. The V gene lost 4 bases and the J gene lost 6 bases, with 19 bases spanning the gap. Germline CDR1 LNHDA, CDR2 SQIVND (reference sequence). The DNA for the CDR3 is TGTGCCAGTAGTACAGGACAGTTAGGTCGGCGTCAGCCCCAGCATTTT. The encoded protein is CASSTGQLGRRQPQHF.

This clonotype was found many times. The rearrangement joins TRBV3-1 to TRBJ2-1, with D possibly called TRBD1 or TRBD2 (5 bases each). The CDR3 extends over 14 amino acids. Per the germline V gene, CDR1 is LGHDT and CDR2 is YNNKEL (reference sequence). Trimming cost V 3 bases and J 5 bases, with 11 bases left between them. The CDR3 region has the DNA TGTGCCAGCAGCCACCTCGGGGCCCACAATGAGCAGTTCTTC. Translated, it gives CASSHLGAHNEQFF.

This clonotype was picked up a small number of times. This chain connects TRBV4-1 to TRBJ2-1; a possible D gene is TRBD2 (5 bases). The CDR3 is 14 amino acids. The ends were cut back, 6 bases at V and 4 bases at J, with 13 bases in the middle. Germline CDR1 reads MGHRA; CDR2 reads YSYEKL. Here the CDR3 DNA reads TGCGCCAGCAGACCCTGGACGGGATACAATGAGCAGTTCTTC. Protein sequence: CASRPWTGYNEQFF.

This clonotype has ten or more counts. J is TRBJ2-1 and V is TRBV12-3 or TRBV12-4; 8 nucleotides align to TRBD1. The V segment lost 5 bases and the J segment 7 bases; nucleotides outside the gene matches: 7. This CDR3 is 14 amino acids long. The CDR3 protein is CASSVDRVGNEQFF. CDR3 bases: TGTGCCAGCAGTGTGGACAGGGTTGGGAATGAGCAGTTCTTC.

This clonotype was recorded many times. This chain links TRBV9 with TRBJ2-3, with a tentative D call TRBD2 (5 bases). CDR1 is SGDLS and CDR2 is YYNGEE in the germline V gene. The CDR3 covers 14 residues. V was cut by 0 bases and J by 4 bases, with 9 bases left in between. The CDR3 DNA sequence: TGTGCCAGCAGCGTAGGTGGGAGCGCAGATACGCAGTATTTT. Its translation: CASSVGGSADTQYF.

V and J are TRBV29-1 and TRBJ2-5; 10 bases agree with TRBD1. V dropped 7 bases and J dropped 9; count of bases not matched to a gene: 11. The CDR3 spans 13 residues. Germline-derived CDR1 and CDR2 are SQVTM and ANQGSEA. CDR3: CSALRDRGQAQYF. The CDR3 DNA reads TGCAGCGCCCTAAGGGACAGGGGACAGGCCCAGTACTTC.

The chain links TRBV10-3 to TRBJ2-3; 7 bases are a match to TRBD1. Trimming took 0 bases from V and 2 from J; bases not matched to a gene: 8. This CDR3 comprises 17 residues. Germline CDR1 ENHRY, CDR2 SYGVKD. The CDR3 DNA follows: TGTGCCATCAGTGAGTCCGGCACAGGGGCCTCCACAGATACGCAGTATTTT. Translation: CAISESGTGASTDTQYF.

In its sample, this clonotype was seen many times. V and J are TRBV24-1 and TRBJ2-5; TRBD2 agrees at 7 bases. Germline lookup yields CDR1 KGHDR and CDR2 SFDVKD. This CDR3 spans 14 amino acids. The J segment lost 2 bases and the V segment lost 7 bases, leaving 6 bases of the junction unmatched. The CDR3 reads CATRGAGIQETQYF. The CDR3 DNA follows: TGTGCCACCAGGGGAGCGGGAATTCAAGAGACCCAGTACTTC.

The table lists this clonotype with many counts. The chain recombines TRBV28 with TRBJ2-4; TRBD1 aligns across 9 bases. Germline CDR1 and CDR2: MDHEN and SYDVKM. The ends lost 3 bases at V and 0 bases at J; junction bases unmatched: 9. This CDR3 comprises 18 residues. CDR3 DNA: TGTGCCAGCAGTTTCGCACGGGACAGGGTTCTAGCCAAAAACATTCAGTACTTC. This translates into CASSFARDRVLAKNIQYF.

This clonotype was found many times. The V call is TRBV30, the J call TRBJ1-1; D may be TRBD1 (5 bases). The germline V gene encodes CDR1 GTSNPN and CDR2 SVGIG (reference sequence). Trimming removed 0 bases from V and 1 base from J, with 12 bases in between. The CDR3 is 15 amino acids. Written as DNA, the CDR3 is TGTGCCTGGAGTGTCGGGGGGTCACCGAACACTGAAGCTTTCTTT. Translating gives CAWSVGGSPNTEAFF.

This clonotype was counted many times. This CDR3 reads CSVEISTDTQYF. CDR3 coding DNA: TGCAGCGTTGAGATTAGCACAGATACGCAGTATTTT. This chain uses TRBV29-1 with TRBJ2-3; D gene ambiguous. Germline CDR1 and CDR2: SQVTM and ANQGSEA. The CDR3 runs 12 residues. With 3 bases removed from V and 0 bases from J, the gap between germline ends came to 4 bases.

This clonotype appeared a few times. The CDR3 region is CASSPTGLAVFVYEQYF. The DNA for the CDR3 is TGTGCCAGCAGCCCCACGGGACTAGCGGTATTTGTCTACGAGCAGTACTTC. The rearrangement joins TRBV3-1 to TRBJ2-7, with 11 bases that match TRBD2. The CDR3 extends over 17 amino acids. After removal of 4 bases from V and 3 bases from J, the junction contained 11 bases not matched to a gene. CDR1 and CDR2 (germline): LGHDT, YNNKEL (reference sequence).

The table lists this clonotype with many counts. This chain uses TRBV28 with TRBJ2-1; 8 bases agree with TRBD1. In germline, CDR1 is MDHEN, CDR2 SYDVKM. The CDR3 has 15 amino acids. V was pared by 9 bases and J by 2 bases, with 9 bases of the junction left unmatched. CDR3 DNA sequence: TGTGCCAGTATATCCCTGACAGGGGCCTACAATGAGCAGTTCTTC. It yields the protein CASISLTGAYNEQFF.